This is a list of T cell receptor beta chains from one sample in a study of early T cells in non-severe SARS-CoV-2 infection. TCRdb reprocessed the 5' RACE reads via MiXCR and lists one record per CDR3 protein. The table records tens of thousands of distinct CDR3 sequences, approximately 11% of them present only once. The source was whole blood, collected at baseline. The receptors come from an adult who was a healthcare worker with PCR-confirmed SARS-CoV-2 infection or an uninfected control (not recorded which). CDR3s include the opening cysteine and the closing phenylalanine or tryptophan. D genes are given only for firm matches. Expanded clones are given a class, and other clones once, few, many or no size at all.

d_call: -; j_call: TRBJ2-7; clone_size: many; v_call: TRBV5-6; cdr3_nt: TGTGCCAGCAGCTTCGGTCAGAACTCCTACGAGCAGTACTTC; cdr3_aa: CASSFGQNSYEQYF
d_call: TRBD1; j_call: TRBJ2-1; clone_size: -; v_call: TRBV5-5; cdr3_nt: TGTGCCAGCAGCTCAGACAGGGGCCTCCCATTTGAGCAGTTCTTC; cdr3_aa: CASSSDRGLPFEQFF
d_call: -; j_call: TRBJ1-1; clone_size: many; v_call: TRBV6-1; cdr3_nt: TGTGCCAGCAGTGACCCCAGAAGGAATTTGAACACTGAAGCTTTCTTT; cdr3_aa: CASSDPRRNLNTEAFF
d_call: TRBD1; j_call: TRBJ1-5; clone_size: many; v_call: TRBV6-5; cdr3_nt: TGTGCCAGCAGCCCCTACAGGGGTAGCAATCAGCCCCAGCATTTT; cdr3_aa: CASSPYRGSNQPQHF
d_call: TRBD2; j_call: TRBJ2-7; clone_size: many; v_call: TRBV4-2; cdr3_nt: TGTGCCAGCAGCCAAGCAGGGACTAATGACGAGCAGTACTTC; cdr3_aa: CASSQAGTNDEQYF
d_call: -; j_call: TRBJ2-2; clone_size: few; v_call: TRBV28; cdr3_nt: TGTGCCAGCACCGGGTCCATGCGGCAGGCGCTGTTTTTT; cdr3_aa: CASTGSMRQALFF
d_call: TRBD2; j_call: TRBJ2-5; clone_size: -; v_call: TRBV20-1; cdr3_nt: TGCAGTGCGCCGCTAGCGGGACGCCAAGAGACCCAGTACTTC; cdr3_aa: CSAPLAGRQETQYF
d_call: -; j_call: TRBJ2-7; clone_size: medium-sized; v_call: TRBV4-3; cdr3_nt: TGCGCCAGCAGCCAAGATTTGGGGAGCTCCTACGAGCAGTACTTC; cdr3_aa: CASSQDLGSSYEQYF
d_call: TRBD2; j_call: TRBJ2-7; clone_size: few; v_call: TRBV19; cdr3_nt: TGTGCCAGTAGTAGGTCGGGACTAGCGGGACCCTACGAGCAGTACTTC; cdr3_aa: CASSRSGLAGPYEQYF
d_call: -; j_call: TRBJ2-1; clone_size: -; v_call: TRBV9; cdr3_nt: TGTGCCAGCAACCCAGGGGGGAGTACTAATGAGCAGTTCTTC; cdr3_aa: CASNPGGSTNEQFF
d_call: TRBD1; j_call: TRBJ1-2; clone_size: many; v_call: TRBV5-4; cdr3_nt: TGTGCCAGCAGCGACGGACAGGGAACAGGCTACACCTTC; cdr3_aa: CASSDGQGTGYTF
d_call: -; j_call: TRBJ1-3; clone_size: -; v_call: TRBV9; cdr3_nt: TGTGCCAGCAGCGTAGAATGGTCCGGCCGGAGCACCATATATTTT; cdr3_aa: CASSVEWSGRSTIYF
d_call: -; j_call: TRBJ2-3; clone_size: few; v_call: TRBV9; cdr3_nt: TGTGCCAGCAGCGTAGTTGGGTGGGTGACAGATACGCAGTATTTT; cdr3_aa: CASSVVGWVTDTQYF
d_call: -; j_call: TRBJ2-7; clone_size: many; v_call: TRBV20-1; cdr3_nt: TGCAGTGCTAGGCGACTGTCAATCTACGAGCAGTACTTC; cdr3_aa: CSARRLSIYEQYF
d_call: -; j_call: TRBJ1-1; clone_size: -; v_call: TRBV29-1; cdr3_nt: TGCAGCGTTGTAGGGGATTCGGCTGAAGCTTTCTTT; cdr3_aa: CSVVGDSAEAFF
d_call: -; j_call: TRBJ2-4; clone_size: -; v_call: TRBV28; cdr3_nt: TGTGCCAGCAGCCTTGGGGGGAGAGGGGCCAAAAACATTCAGTACTTC; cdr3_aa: CASSLGGRGAKNIQYF
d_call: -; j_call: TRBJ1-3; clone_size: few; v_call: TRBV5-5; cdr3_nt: TGTGCCAGCAGAACATCTGGAAACACCATATATTTT; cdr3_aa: CASRTSGNTIYF
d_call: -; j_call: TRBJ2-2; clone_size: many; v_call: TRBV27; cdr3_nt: TGTGCCAGCAGTTTACGTGGGGAACTGTTTTTT; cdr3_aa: CASSLRGELFF
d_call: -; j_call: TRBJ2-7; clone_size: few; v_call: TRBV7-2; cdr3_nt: TGTGCCAGCAGCCCCCGCCTAACATCCTACGAGCAGTACTTC; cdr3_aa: CASSPRLTSYEQYF
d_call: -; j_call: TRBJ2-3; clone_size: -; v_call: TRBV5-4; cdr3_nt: TGTGCCAGCAGCTCAGGGGATACAGATACGCAGTATTTT; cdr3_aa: CASSSGDTDTQYF
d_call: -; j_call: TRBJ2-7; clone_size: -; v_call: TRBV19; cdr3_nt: TGTGCCAGTAGTAAGATTTGGGGGGACAACGAGCAGTACTTC; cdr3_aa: CASSKIWGDNEQYF
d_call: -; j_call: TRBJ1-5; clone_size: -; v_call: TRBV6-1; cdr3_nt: TGTGCCAGCCAAGGGGGTTATAGCAATCAGCCCCAGCATTTT; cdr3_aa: CASQGGYSNQPQHF
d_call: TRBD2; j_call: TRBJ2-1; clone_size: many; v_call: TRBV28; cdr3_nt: TGTGCCAGCAGTCCATTAGCGGGACTGACACTGGGCAATGAGCAGTTCTTC; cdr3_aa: CASSPLAGLTLGNEQFF
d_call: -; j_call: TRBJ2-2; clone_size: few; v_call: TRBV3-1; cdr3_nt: TGTGCCAGCAGTACGGTAGCGAACACCGGGGAGCTGTTTTTT; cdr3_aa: CASSTVANTGELFF
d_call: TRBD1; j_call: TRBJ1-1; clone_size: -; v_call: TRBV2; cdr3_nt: TGTGCCAGCAGGGGATTTCAGGGGGGCACTGAAGCTTTCTTT; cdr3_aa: CASRGFQGGTEAFF
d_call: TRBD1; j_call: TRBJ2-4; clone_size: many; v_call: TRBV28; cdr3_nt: TGTGCCAGCAGACCCAGGGGGCGGGTGGAAAACATTCAGTACTTC; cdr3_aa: CASRPRGRVENIQYF
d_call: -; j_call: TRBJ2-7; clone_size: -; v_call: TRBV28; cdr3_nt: TGTGCCAGCAGTTTATGGGGTGAGGGCCTTCCGAAGACCAAGTACTTC; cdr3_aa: CASSLWGEGLPKTKYF
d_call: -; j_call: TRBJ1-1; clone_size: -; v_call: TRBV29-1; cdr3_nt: TGCAGCGTGGGAACCGGCACAAACACTGAAGCTTTCTTT; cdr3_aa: CSVGTGTNTEAFF
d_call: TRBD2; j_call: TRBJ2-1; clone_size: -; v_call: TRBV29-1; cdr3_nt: TGCAGCGCCCAGCCTAGCGGGGGGTACAATGAGCAGTTCTTC; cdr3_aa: CSAQPSGGYNEQFF
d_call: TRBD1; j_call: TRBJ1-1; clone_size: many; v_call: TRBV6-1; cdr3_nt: TGTGCCAGCAGGGGCAGGGGGAGAGGTGAAGCTTTCTTT; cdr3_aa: CASRGRGRGEAFF
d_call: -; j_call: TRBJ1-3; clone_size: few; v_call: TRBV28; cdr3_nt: TGTGCCAGCAGTTTATACACCTCCTCTGGAAACACCATATATTTT; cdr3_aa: CASSLYTSSGNTIYF
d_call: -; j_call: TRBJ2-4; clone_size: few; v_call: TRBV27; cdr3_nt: TGTGCCAGCAGGGCGGAAGCTGGGAACATTCAGTACTTC; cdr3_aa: CASRAEAGNIQYF
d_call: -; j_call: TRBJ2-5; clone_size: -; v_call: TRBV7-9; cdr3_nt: TGTGCCAGCAGCTTAAAGAGAGGGGGGATTATGGAGACCCAGTACTTC; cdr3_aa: CASSLKRGGIMETQYF
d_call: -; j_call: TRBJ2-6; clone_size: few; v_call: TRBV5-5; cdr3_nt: TGTGCTACGCAGGGCTCTGGGGCCAACGTCCTGACTTTC; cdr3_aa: CATQGSGANVLTF
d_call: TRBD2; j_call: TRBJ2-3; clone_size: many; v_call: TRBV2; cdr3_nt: TGTGCCAGCAGTCCGGGACTAATTAGCACAGATACGCAGTATTTT; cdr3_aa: CASSPGLISTDTQYF
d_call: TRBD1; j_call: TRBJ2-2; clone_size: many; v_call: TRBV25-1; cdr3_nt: TGTGCCAGCAGTGACCTACAGGGGGCCTTCAACACCGGGGAGCTGTTTTTT; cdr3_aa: CASSDLQGAFNTGELFF
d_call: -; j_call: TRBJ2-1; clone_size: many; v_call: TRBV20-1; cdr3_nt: TGCAGTGCCGCTAGCGACGGGAGCTCCTACAATGAGCAGTTCTTC; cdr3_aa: CSAASDGSSYNEQFF
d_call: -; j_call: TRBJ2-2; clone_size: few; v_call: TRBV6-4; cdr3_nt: TGTGCCAGCAGCCCGGCCGGGACAATCGACACCGGGGAGCTGTTTTTT; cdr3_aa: CASSPAGTIDTGELFF
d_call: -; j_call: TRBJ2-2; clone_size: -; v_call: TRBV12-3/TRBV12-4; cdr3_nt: TGTGCCAGCGGGAGAGGGACTGACGGGGAGCTGTTTTTT; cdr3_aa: CASGRGTDGELFF
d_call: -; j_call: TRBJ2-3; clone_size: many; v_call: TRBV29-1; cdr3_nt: TGCAGCGCCGAAACGGTCACAGATACGCAGTATTTT; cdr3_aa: CSAETVTDTQYF
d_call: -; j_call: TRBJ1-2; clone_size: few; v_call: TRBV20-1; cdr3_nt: TGCAGTGCTAGGGTCGGGCAGGGGTACACCTTC; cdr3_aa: CSARVGQGYTF
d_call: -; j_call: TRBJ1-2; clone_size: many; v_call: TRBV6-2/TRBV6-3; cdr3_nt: TGTGCCAGCAAGAAAGGCAGCCCGTTACCCAACTATGGCTACACCTTC; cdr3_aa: CASKKGSPLPNYGYTF
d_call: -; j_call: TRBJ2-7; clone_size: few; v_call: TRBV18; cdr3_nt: TGTGCCAGCTCACCCGCACGTACCTACGAGCAGTACTTC; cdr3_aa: CASSPARTYEQYF
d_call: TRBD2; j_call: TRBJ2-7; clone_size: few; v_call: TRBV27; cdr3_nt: TGTGCCAGCAGTTTAAGCGGGAGAGGGTACGAGCAGTACTTC; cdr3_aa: CASSLSGRGYEQYF
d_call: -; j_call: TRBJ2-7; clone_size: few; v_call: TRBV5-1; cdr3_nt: TGCGCCAGCAGGAACTCCTACGAGCAGTACTTC; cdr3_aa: CASRNSYEQYF
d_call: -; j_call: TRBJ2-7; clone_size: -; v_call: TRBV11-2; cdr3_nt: TGTGCCAGCAGCTTACATCCGGGGCAAGTGACCTACGAGCAGTACTTC; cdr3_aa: CASSLHPGQVTYEQYF
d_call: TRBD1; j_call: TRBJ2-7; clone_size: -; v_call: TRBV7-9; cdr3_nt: TGTGCCAGCAGTTTTAGGGGGGACAGGGCCGGCGAGCAGTACTTC; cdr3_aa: CASSFRGDRAGEQYF
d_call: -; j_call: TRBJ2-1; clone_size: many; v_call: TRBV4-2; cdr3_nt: TGTGCCAGCAGCCAACAAAGAGGGATCGCCGGTGAGCAGTTCTTC; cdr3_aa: CASSQQRGIAGEQFF
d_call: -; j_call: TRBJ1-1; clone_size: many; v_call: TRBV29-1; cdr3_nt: TGCAGATATCAGCAGGGGACTGAAGCTTTCTTT; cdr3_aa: CRYQQGTEAFF